Sequencing of this T cell receptor (beta chain) was carried out in a study of tumor-infiltrating lymphocytes in primary liver carcinoma. Study background: Primary liver carcinoma in the patients was surgically resected.

With respect to this clonotype: A much larger clonotype is one base distant, so this may be a read error.

RNA isolated from unsorted whole blood supplied the blood RNA, with germline DNA also extracted. The CDR3 covers 14 residues. Germline V gives CDR1 PRHDT, CDR2 FYEKMQ (reference sequence). Making TCR beta cDNA involved approximately 510 ng total RNA and a constant-region primer. Each TCR beta library was derived from three nested multiplex PCR rounds that employed slightly modified ARM-PCR. Amplification in the first two PCR rounds was performed using TRBV1-TRBV30 forward primers and a C-beta reverse primer for around 9 cycles each. MiXCR, run by TCRdb on the multiplex PCR reads, gives a single entry per CDR3 protein. Of approximately 340,000 distinct CDR3 sequences listed, roughly two thirds are singletons.

The TCR sequence derives from a man aged 35-49 years with primary liver carcinoma and hepatitis B virus infection. Sequencing was done on a sample of peripheral blood. The gene calls are TRBV13 and TRBJ2-7; 8 nucleotides agree with TRBD1. CDR3 DNA sequence: TGTGCCAGCAGCTCCGGACAGGGTTTCTACGAGCAGCACTTC. Protein sequence: CASSSGQGFYEQHF.